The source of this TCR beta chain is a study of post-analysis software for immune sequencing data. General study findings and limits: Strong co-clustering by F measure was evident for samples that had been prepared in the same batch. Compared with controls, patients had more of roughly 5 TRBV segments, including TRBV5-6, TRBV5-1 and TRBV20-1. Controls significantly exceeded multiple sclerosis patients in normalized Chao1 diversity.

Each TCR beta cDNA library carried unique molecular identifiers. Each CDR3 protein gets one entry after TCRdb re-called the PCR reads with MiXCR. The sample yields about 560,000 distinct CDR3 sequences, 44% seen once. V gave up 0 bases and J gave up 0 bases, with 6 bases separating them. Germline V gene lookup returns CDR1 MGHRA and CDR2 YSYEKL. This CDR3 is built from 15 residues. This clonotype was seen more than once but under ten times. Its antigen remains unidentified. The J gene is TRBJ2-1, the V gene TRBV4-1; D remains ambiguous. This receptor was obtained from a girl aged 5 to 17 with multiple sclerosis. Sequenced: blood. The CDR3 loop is CASSQEYSSYNEQFF. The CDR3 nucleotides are TGCGCCAGCAGCCAAGAATACAGCTCCTACAATGAGCAGTTCTTC.